One and the same sample provided the 26 T cell receptor beta chains below, sequenced in a study of OX40 agonist ivuxolimab in advanced cancers. The table came from immunoSEQ multiplex PCR; TCRdb's copy has only in-frame clones and leaves some out. Of around 65,000 clones in the sample, 70% to 90% were seen once. The sequenced sample was CD4+ or CD8+ T cells sorted from blood, obtained in a trial of the OX40 agonist ivuxolimab. The receptors here all came from an adult with an advanced solid tumor such as melanoma, head and neck, liver or kidney cancer.

The chain uses TRBV27 and TRBJ1-5, with D possibly TRBD1 on 6 matching bases. CDR3 length equals 14 residues. V lost 1 base and J lost 4, with 8 bases in between. Germline loops: CDR1 MNHEY, CDR2 SMNVEV (reference sequence). CDR3 residues: CASSLLGGNQPQHF. The CDR3 coding sequence is TGTGCCAGCAGTTTATTAGGGGGTAATCAGCCCCAGCATTTT.

The V gene is TRBV2, the J gene TRBJ2-7; either TRBD1 or TRBD2 may supply D (5 bases each). Trimming took off 4 bases at V and 1 base at J, with 20 bases between the two ends. Germline assignment: CDR1 SNHLY and CDR2 FYNNEI. The CDR3 spans 17 residues. CDR3 loop: CASSAGLGTVDSYEQYF. CDR3 DNA: TGTGCCAGCAGTGCGGGGCTCGGGACGGTGGATTCCTACGAGCAGTACTTC.

The rearrangement joins TRBV6-5 to TRBJ2-5, with 9 nucleotides matching TRBD2. The CDR3 is made up of 13 amino acids. The junction had 4 bases not matched to a gene; V was cut back by 6 bases and J by 5 bases. CDR1 is MNHEY and CDR2 is SVGAGI in the germline V gene. CDR3 sequence: CASSPSGRETQYF. CDR3 sequence (DNA): TGTGCCAGCAGCCCCAGCGGGAGGGAGACCCAGTACTTC.

The V call is TRBV2, the J call TRBJ2-7; the D is unclear. Trimming removed 0 bases from V and 5 bases from J, with 8 bases in between. Germline-derived CDR1 and CDR2 are SNHLY and FYNNEI. This CDR3 comprises 13 residues. The CDR3 region is CASSEAPGDEQYF. CDR3 DNA: TGTGCCAGCAGTGAAGCACCTGGCGACGAGCAGTACTTC.

J is TRBJ1-1 and V is TRBV4-1; TRBD1 matches at 10 bases. The germline CDR1 and CDR2 sequences are MGHRA and YSYEKL. There are 15 residues in the CDR3. Trimming removed 3 bases from V and 4 bases from J; junction bases left unmatched: 5. CDR3 DNA: TGCGCCAGCAGCCAGAAGGGACAGGGGAGCACTGAAGCTTTCTTT. Its protein product is CASSQKGQGSTEAFF.

The chain carries TRBV28 and TRBJ2-5; D might be TRBD2 (5 bases). The V and J ends lost 3 bases and 3 bases respectively, with 14 bases between them. CDR1 is MDHEN and CDR2 is SYDVKM in the germline V gene. The CDR3 is 15 amino acids. The CDR3 coding sequence is TGTGCCAGCAGTTTTCCCCGGGGTCTAGAAGAGACCCAGTACTTC. Translation: CASSFPRGLEETQYF. The full variable domain, in which reference TRBV28 and TRBJ2-5 provide the parts outside the CDR3, is DVKVTQSSRYLVKRTGEKVFLECVQDMDHENMFWYRQDPGLGLRLIYFSYDVKMKEKGDIPEGYSVSREKKERFSLILESASTNQTSMYLCASSFPRGLEETQYFGPGTRLLVL.

The V gene is TRBV27, the J gene TRBJ2-1; TRBD2 matches at 8 bases. This CDR3 comprises 14 residues. Germline V gene sequence: CDR1 MNHEY, CDR2 SMNVEV (reference sequence). Losses at the gene ends were 5 bases for V and 9 bases for J; bases not matched to a gene: 9. The CDR3 coding sequence is TGTGCCAGCAGTGTTTTCGGCGGGAGGTCTGAGCAGTTCTTC. It is translated as CASSVFGGRSEQFF.

V usage is TRBV27 and J usage is TRBJ2-2; D not resolved. V shed 3 bases and J shed 4 bases, with 12 bases lying between them. CDR1 is MNHEY and CDR2 is SMNVEV in the germline V gene (reference sequence). The length of the CDR3 is 15 residues. CDR3 bases: TGTGCCAGCAGTTTGGTGGGAATCGCCACCGGGGAGCTGTTTTTT. Encoded protein: CASSLVGIATGELFF.

The CDR3 sequence is CASSLAPEGQETQYF. The CDR3 region has the DNA TGCGCCAGCAGCTTGGCCCCTGAGGGACAAGAGACCCAGTACTTC. The chain combines TRBV5-1 with TRBJ2-5; D is possibly TRBD2 (5 bases). V lost 0 bases and J lost 2, with 11 bases in between. CDR3 length: 15 amino acids. The germline V gene has CDR1 SGHRS and CDR2 YFSETQ.

As DNA, the CDR3 is TGTGCCAGCTCACCACCAGTGAATGCCGGGGAGCTGTTTTTT. This encodes CASSPPVNAGELFF. The chain employs TRBV18 and TRBJ2-2; D is undetermined. The V gene's germline CDR1 is KGHSH and CDR2 LQKENI. The CDR3 is 14 amino acids. With 0 bases removed from V and 6 bases from J, the gap between germline ends came to 8 bases.

The chain uses TRBV28 and TRBJ2-7, with TRBD2 matching 13 bases. V lost 5 bases to trimming and J lost 5 bases; unmatched junction nucleotides: 6. The germline CDR1 and CDR2 sequences are MDHEN and SYDVKM. CDR3 length: 15 amino acids. CDR3 DNA: TGTGCCAGCAGTACCCGGACTAGCGGGAGCGACGAGCAGTACTTC. Its protein is CASSTRTSGSDEQYF.

This chain connects TRBV7-9 to TRBJ2-1, with TRBD2 identical over 11 bases. Germline CDR1 SEHNR, CDR2 FQNEAQ (reference sequence). The CDR3 runs 15 residues. V was pared by 4 bases and J by 8 bases, with 7 bases of the junction left unmatched. CDR3 sequence reads: CASSSLAGGPYEQFF. Here the CDR3 DNA reads TGTGCCAGCAGCTCTTTAGCGGGAGGGCCCTATGAGCAGTTCTTC.

The chain joins TRBV19 to TRBJ2-3; D might be TRBD1 (5 bases). Per the germline V gene, CDR1 is LNHDA and CDR2 is SQIVND (reference sequence). CDR3 length: 15 residues. The germline V and J ends were trimmed by 3 bases and 0 bases, with 10 bases remaining between them. The DNA of the CDR3 is TGTGCCAGTAGTATTCTGGGGCACAGCACAGATACGCAGTATTTT. This codes for CASSILGHSTDTQYF.

The chain uses TRBV5-5 and TRBJ2-7; D is perhaps TRBD1 or TRBD2 (5 bases each). This CDR3 is built from 14 residues. V lost 5 bases, J lost 2 bases, and 14 bases lay in between. Germline assignment: CDR1 SGHKS and CDR2 YYEKEE (reference sequence). The CDR3 is CASSLPGAPYEQYF. CDR3 nucleotides: TGTGCCAGCAGTCTCCCCGGGGCACCCTACGAGCAGTACTTC. The whole variable domain, remainder taken from reference TRBV5-5 and TRBJ2-7, is DAGVTQSPTHLIKTRGQQVTLRCSPISGHKSVSWYQQVLGQGPQFIFQYYEKEERGRGNFPDRFSARQFPNYSSELNVNALLLGDSALYLCASSLPGAPYEQYFGPGTRLTVT.

V is TRBV19 and J is TRBJ2-7; D might be TRBD1 (6 bases). CDR3 length: 14 amino acids. CDR1 LNHDA and CDR2 SQIVND come from the germline V gene (reference sequence). Trimming removed 4 bases at V and 0 bases at J, with 10 bases between. CDR3 amino acids: CASSKQDSSYEQYF. The CDR3 region has the DNA TGTGCCAGTAGTAAGCAGGACAGCTCCTACGAGCAGTACTTC.

V is TRBV28 and J is TRBJ2-7; D is perhaps TRBD1 or TRBD2 (5 bases each). V shed 2 bases and J shed 1 base, with 12 bases lying between them. Germline values: CDR1 MDHEN, CDR2 SYDVKM. The CDR3 is 15 residues long. The CDR3: CASSLGPRESYEQYF. CDR3 DNA: TGTGCCAGCAGTTTAGGCCCCAGGGAGTCCTACGAGCAGTACTTC. Supplemented by reference TRBV28 and TRBJ2-7, the full variable domain reads DVKVTQSSRYLVKRTGEKVFLECVQDMDHENMFWYRQDPGLGLRLIYFSYDVKMKEKGDIPEGYSVSREKKERFSLILESASTNQTSMYLCASSLGPRESYEQYFGPGTRLTVT.

The chain links TRBV15 to TRBJ1-6; TRBD1 matches 7 bases. Germline CDR1 and CDR2: LNHNV and YYDKDF (reference sequence). V shed 8 bases and J 7 bases; nucleotides not matched to a gene: 2. CDR3 length: 12 residues. CDR3 sequence (DNA): TGTGCCACCCGAGGGGGCAATTCACCCCTCCACTTT. It specifies CATRGGNSPLHF.

The V and J genes are TRBV29-1 and TRBJ2-1, with TRBD2 identical over 8 bases. Unmatched junction bases numbered 12, after V lost 2 bases and J lost 9 bases. Germline V gives CDR1 SQVTM, CDR2 ANQGSEA. CDR3 length equals 15 residues. DNA for the CDR3: TGCAGCGTTGAAAGTCCCGGGAGGGCCATGGGTGAGCAGTTCTTC. Its protein is CSVESPGRAMGEQFF.

The chain joins TRBV27 to TRBJ2-3, with unresolved D. Germline V CDR1 and CDR2: MNHEY, SMNVEV (reference sequence). Trimming removed 3 bases at V and 2 bases at J, with 3 bases between. This CDR3 spans 12 amino acids. The CDR3 DNA follows: TGTGCCAGCAGTTTGGACACAGATACGCAGTATTTT. Protein sequence: CASSLDTDTQYF.

This clone was recorded once. Other DNA sequences in this sample translate to the same CDR3. J is TRBJ2-7 and V is TRBV6-6; D is undetermined. From germline, CDR1 is MNHNY and CDR2 SVGAGI (reference sequence). V lost 6 bases to trimming and J lost 3 bases, with 6 bases between them. CDR3 length: 11 residues. CDR3 protein: CASSAGYEQYF. The CDR3 coding sequence is TGTGCCAGCAGCGCAGGCTACGAGCAGTACTTC.

The chain employs TRBV11-2 and TRBJ2-7; the D gene is possibly TRBD1 (5 bases). Trimming cost V 1 base and J 2 bases, with 12 bases left between them. The CDR3 has 15 amino acids. Germline V lookup: CDR1 SGHAT, CDR2 FQNNGV. In DNA, the CDR3 is TGTGCCAGCAGCTTAGTCGCCAGGGTCGCCTACGAGCAGTACTTC. Its translation is CASSLVARVAYEQYF.

J is TRBJ2-3 and V is TRBV5-4, with TRBD2 matching over 9 bases. The junction had 6 bases not matched to a gene; V was cut back by 4 bases and J by 3 bases. The CDR3 is 15 amino acids. Germline V gene data show CDR1 as SGHNT and CDR2 as YYREEE (reference sequence). In DNA form, the CDR3 reads TGTGCCAGCAGCCCCCGACTAGCGGTAACAGATACGCAGTATTTT. Amino acids: CASSPRLAVTDTQYF.

The rearrangement joins TRBV14 to TRBJ2-7; 9 bases are a match to TRBD1. CDR1 is SGHDN and CDR2 is FVKESK in the germline V gene. The J segment lost 0 bases and the V segment lost 2 bases, leaving 8 bases of the junction unmatched. There are 17 residues in the CDR3. The CDR3 bases are TGTGCCAGCAGCCAAACTAGGGACAGGGACCTCTCCTACGAGCAGTACTTC. Residues: CASSQTRDRDLSYEQYF.

The gene calls are TRBV6-6 and TRBJ2-7; 8 bases line up with TRBD1. V lost 2 bases to trimming and J lost 3 bases; unmatched junction nucleotides: 6. The CDR3 is 15 amino acids. Per germline, CDR1 MNHNY and CDR2 SVGAGI (reference sequence). The DNA of the CDR3 is TGTGCCAGCAGTTACGGGGCAGGGGGCAGCTACGAGCAGTACTTC. This codes for CASSYGAGGSYEQYF.

The chain uses TRBV11-1 and TRBJ1-1; D is uncertain. Germline values: CDR1 SGHAT, CDR2 FQDESV (reference sequence). The V end was cut by 1 base, the J end by 5 bases, with 8 bases between. The CDR3 length is 13 residues. As DNA, the CDR3 is TGTGCCAGCAGCTTAGATGGGGTGACTGAAGCTTTCTTT. This sequence encodes CASSLDGVTEAFF.

The V call is TRBV11-1, the J call TRBJ2-7; tentatively, D is TRBD2 (6 bases). Germline V gives CDR1 SGHAT, CDR2 FQDESV (reference sequence). The CDR3 sequence is 14 residues long. Trimming left V 2 bases short and J 5 bases short, with 13 bases between. CDR3 region: CASSLPPGVNEQYF. The CDR3, as DNA: TGTGCCAGCAGCTTACCCCCGGGGGTAAACGAGCAGTACTTC.